This passage covers 10 T cell receptor beta chains from one sample sequenced in a study of shared clonotypes between healthy human individuals. Produced via immunoSEQ multiplex PCR; TCRdb's table is partial and in-frame only. The sample includes about 2 million clones, 85% to 95% of them seen just once. Source material: naive CD4+ T cells sorted from blood. The subset denotes: CD45RA+ positively selected. Receptors originate from a man younger than 35 in good health.

The rearrangement joins TRBV4-3 to TRBJ2-1; 12 nucleotides match TRBD2. The CDR3 is made up of 17 amino acids. The germline V gene has CDR1 LGHNA and CDR2 YSLEER. Trimming took 4 bases from V and 1 from J; bases not matched to a gene: 5. The CDR3 DNA reads TGCGCCAGCAGCCCAAGACTAGCGGGAGTATCCTACAATGAGCAGTTCTTC. Its translation: CASSPRLAGVSYNEQFF.

The V call is TRBV5-1, the J call TRBJ1-1; TRBD1 agrees at 12 bases. The V and J ends lost 1 base and 3 bases, in that order; junction bases with no gene match: 10. CDR1 and CDR2 (germline): SGHRS, YFSETQ. The CDR3 contains 18 residues. CDR3 sequence reads: CASSLLVGTGGLDTEAFF. The CDR3 DNA is TGCGCCAGCAGCTTGTTAGTTGGGACAGGGGGCCTGGACACTGAAGCTTTCTTT.

The chain employs TRBV10-3 and TRBJ2-5, with TRBD2 matching 10 bases. The CDR3 covers 17 residues. Germline loops: CDR1 ENHRY, CDR2 SYGVKD. Unmatched junction bases numbered 12, after V lost 0 bases and J lost 8 bases. The CDR3 DNA follows: TGTGCCATCAGTGAGTCTTGGGCTAGCGGGGGCCTTGTAACCCAGTACTTC. This codes for CAISESWASGGLVTQYF.

The chain has TRBV10-3 and TRBJ2-2; weak D call: TRBD1 (6 bases). Germline assignment: CDR1 ENHRY and CDR2 SYGVKD. This CDR3 is built from 14 residues. Trimming removed 3 bases from V and 5 bases from J, with 10 bases in between. CDR3 region: CAISEYDRTGELFF. DNA for the CDR3: TGTGCCATCAGTGAATACGACAGGACCGGGGAGCTGTTTTTT.

In this sample, this clone turned up once. This chain uses TRBV6-5 with TRBJ2-7; 9 nucleotides agree with TRBD1. The length of the CDR3 is 15 residues. V dropped 6 bases and J dropped 4; count of bases not matched to a gene: 10. CDR1 and CDR2 from the germline V gene are MNHEY and SVGAGI. DNA of the CDR3: TGTGCCAGCAGCCGGCCGGGACAGGGTGGGTACGAGCAGTACTTC. It encodes CASSRPGQGGYEQYF.

The genes are TRBV7-2 and TRBJ2-7, with D possibly being TRBD1 (6 bases). Per germline, CDR1 SGHTA and CDR2 FQGNSA. V was shortened by 3 bases and J by 6 bases, with 15 bases between the two germline ends. The CDR3 spans 14 residues. This CDR3 is CASSFTIQGTEQYF. In DNA form, the CDR3 reads TGTGCCAGCAGCTTTACAATACAGGGTACCGAGCAGTACTTC.

The V call is TRBV5-8, the J call TRBJ1-5; D might be TRBD1 (5 bases). CDR1 SGHTS and CDR2 YDEGEE come from the germline V gene. V was trimmed by 3 bases and J by 6 bases, leaving 16 bases between them. The CDR3 totals 15 residues. CDR3 in DNA: TGTGCCAGCAGCTCCACAAGGGGTCTGGGTCAGCCCCAGCATTTT. Its protein product is CASSSTRGLGQPQHF.

The chain uses TRBV29-1 and TRBJ2-3; 7 nucleotides align to TRBD2. CDR1 and CDR2 from the germline V gene are SQVTM and ANQGSEA. This CDR3 is built from 12 residues. CDR3 DNA sequence: TGCGGGGGAGGGCAGGGCACAGATACGCAGTATTTT. It is translated as CGGGQGTDTQYF.

The chain carries TRBV2 and TRBJ2-3; 14 bases map to TRBD2. V dropped 7 bases and J dropped 4; count of bases not matched to a gene: 7. CDR1 SNHLY and CDR2 FYNNEI come from the germline V gene. The CDR3 runs 16 residues. The CDR3 sequence: CASIIGLAGGADTQYF. The DNA of the CDR3 is TGTGCCAGCATAATCGGACTAGCGGGAGGAGCAGATACGCAGTATTTT. The full variable domain, in which reference TRBV2 and TRBJ2-3 provide the parts outside the CDR3, is EPEVTQTPSHQVTQMGQEVILRCVPISNHLYFYWYRQILGQKVEFLVSFYNNEISEKSEIFDDQFSVERPDGSNFTLKIRSTKLEDSAMYFCASIIGLAGGADTQYFGPGTRLTVL.

This clone occurred a few times. This chain links TRBV19 with TRBJ1-6; no definite D call. The CDR3 contains 13 residues. CDR1 is LNHDA, CDR2 SQIVND, per germline (reference sequence). Trimming took off 5 bases at V and 5 bases at J, with 7 bases between the two ends. Here the CDR3 reads CASSDGNNSPLHF. CDR3 nucleotide sequence: TGTGCCAGTAGTGACGGGAATAATTCACCCCTCCACTTT.